A single sample is the source of the 3 T cell receptor beta chains below, sequenced in a study of early T cells in non-severe SARS-CoV-2 infection. A single record per CDR3 protein comes from TCRdb applying MiXCR to the 5' RACE reads. This sample has more than 65,000 distinct CDR3 sequences, with roughly 14% found just once. Sequenced material: whole blood, taken at baseline. These receptors all come from an adult who was a healthcare worker with PCR-confirmed SARS-CoV-2 infection or an uninfected control (not recorded which).

V and J are TRBV5-1 and TRBJ2-7; D is perhaps TRBD1 (6 bases). The germline V gene has CDR1 SGHRS and CDR2 YFSETQ. Between the trimmed V and J ends, which lost 3 bases and 2 bases, there was a span of 9 bases. This CDR3 is 13 amino acids long. The CDR3 nucleotides read TGCGCCAGCAGCTGGGACAACGCCTACGAGCAGTACTTC. It translates to CASSWDNAYEQYF.

This clonotype appeared many times. The CDR3 sequence: CASSPAQERQFF. The CDR3 DNA reads as TGTGCCAGCAGTCCTGCCCAGGAGAGGCAGTTCTTC. V is TRBV7-9 and J is TRBJ2-1; D unresolved. The V end was cut by 6 bases, the J end by 12 bases, with 15 bases between. CDR3 length: 12 amino acids. Germline CDR1 and CDR2: SEHNR and FQNEAQ (reference sequence).

This chain connects TRBV10-1 to TRBJ1-1; 12 bases are shared with TRBD1. V dropped 5 bases and J dropped 4; count of bases not matched to a gene: 5. CDR1 is WNHNN and CDR2 is SYGVQD in the germline V gene (reference sequence). This CDR3 contains 15 residues. CDR3 in DNA: TGCGCCAGCAGTCCGGGACAGGGGGCGCGCACTGAAGCTTTCTTT. Translating it yields CASSPGQGARTEAFF.